This entry features one TCR beta chain sequence. The target of this receptor is not known. No much larger clone exists at a distance of one base, and base qualities are not known. This record belongs to a study of T cell responses to AZD1222 COVID-19 vaccine (dated by TCRdb to the early 2020s). With respect to the entire study: AZD1222 recipients whose second dose came at about 4 weeks and those whose second dose came at about 12 weeks were combined into one group, since spike-specific TCR depth and breadth did not differ between the two schedules. A total of about 230 trial participants underwent TCR sequencing, of whom 200 to 220 received two doses of AZD1222 and 26 received two doses of the MenACWY control vaccine. Trial participants were enrolled by age into subgroups of 18-55, 56-69 and 70-plus years, and 148, 28 and 57 TCR-sequenced participants, respectively, were included in these subgroups.

V is reduced by 8 bases and J by 4 bases, leaving a spacing of 11 bases between them. The CDR3 starts with the cysteine, ends with the phenylalanine, and has 12 residues. Here the CDR3 DNA is all that survives: 36 bases in frame from base 1. The CDR3 regions of human TCRbeta chains were analyzed by immunosequencing. Concerning the study's data processing: Repertoire TCRs were checked for matches against a reference library of SARS-CoV-2-specific TCRs that had been generated using the MIRA antigen-specificity platform. Breadth meant the fraction of unique TCRs that were SARS-CoV-2-associated, whereas depth meant the fraction of total T cells that were SARS-CoV-2-associated. Using the MIRA data, each spike-specific TCR was mapped to the spike region that the TCR reacts to and placed in a CD4 or CD8 class. Log10-transformed breadth and depth values were compared by one-way ANOVA with Sidak's multiple comparisons tests. Here the immuneACCESS table is served through TCRdb, limited to in-frame sequences with V and J called. Missing clones are a known gap in these copies; in checked studies unresolved V genes cover under half, and the rest lacks a known reason. The V and J calls and the clone size are those of that table, but D and trimming were determined from the DNA. The sample table holds 100,000 to 150,000 clones, of which just over 85% were seen once. The ten largest clones represent 12% of the sample.

What this sample's time point label stands for: baseline before first vaccination. Samples from vaccinated people were obtained from the UK trials COV001 and COV002, which included a single-blind randomized controlled phase 2/3 trial of AZD1222 (ChAdOx1 nCoV-19) in healthy adults. For TCRbeta chain sequencing, PBMC samples were collected from trial participants at day 0 and at day 28 after the second dose. General study outcomes and caveats: The 56-69-year group was small, and its depth increase did not reach significance, likely because of low power. Because no samples from the day 14 peak response were available, repertoires could be characterized only after the peak T cell response. Only five to seven AZD1222 recipients were SARS-CoV-2 seropositive at baseline, limiting conclusions about previously exposed vaccinees. After two AZD1222 doses, both the breadth and the depth of spike-specific TCRs were significantly higher than at day 0 and than in MenACWY recipients. Participants were mostly white British, with more females than males. The authors suggested clonal diversity may have been underestimated. The vaccine-associated CD4 TCRs covered the entire spike protein, and the dominant responses fell in regions 160-218 and 743-854. Nearly half of unique spike-specific TCRs reportedly recognized epitopes outside regions mutated in the B.1.351 and B.1.1.7 variants.

This sample comprised peripheral blood, obtained on day 0 of AZD1222 vaccination. The chain couples TRBV12-3 or TRBV12-4 to TRBJ1-2; there is no confident call for the D gene. The receptor was derived from an adult in good health. The base sequence is TGTGCCAGCGGGGATATGAGCTATGGCTACACCTTC. It codes for CASGDMSYGYTF.